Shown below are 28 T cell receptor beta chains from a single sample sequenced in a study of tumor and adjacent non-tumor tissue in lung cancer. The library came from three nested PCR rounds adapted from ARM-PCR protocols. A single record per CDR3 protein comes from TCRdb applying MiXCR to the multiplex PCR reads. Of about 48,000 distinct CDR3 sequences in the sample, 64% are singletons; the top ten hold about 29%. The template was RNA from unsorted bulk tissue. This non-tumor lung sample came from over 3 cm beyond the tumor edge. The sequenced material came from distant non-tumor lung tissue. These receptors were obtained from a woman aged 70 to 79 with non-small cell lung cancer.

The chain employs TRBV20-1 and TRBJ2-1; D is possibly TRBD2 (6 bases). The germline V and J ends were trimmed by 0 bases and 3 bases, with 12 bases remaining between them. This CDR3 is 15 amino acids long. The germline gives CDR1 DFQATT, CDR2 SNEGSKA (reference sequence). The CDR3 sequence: CSARDSGTHYNEQFF. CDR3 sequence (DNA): TGCAGTGCTAGAGACTCCGGGACTCACTACAATGAGCAGTTCTTC.

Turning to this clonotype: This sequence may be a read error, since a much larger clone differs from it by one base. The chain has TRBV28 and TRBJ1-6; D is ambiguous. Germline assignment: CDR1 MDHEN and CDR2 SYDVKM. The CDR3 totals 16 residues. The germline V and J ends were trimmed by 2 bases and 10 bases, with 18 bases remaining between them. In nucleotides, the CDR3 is TGTGCCAGCAGTTTAGGAGCGTCTAGTCTCAGGTCACCCCTCCACTTT. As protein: CASSLGASSLRSPLHF.

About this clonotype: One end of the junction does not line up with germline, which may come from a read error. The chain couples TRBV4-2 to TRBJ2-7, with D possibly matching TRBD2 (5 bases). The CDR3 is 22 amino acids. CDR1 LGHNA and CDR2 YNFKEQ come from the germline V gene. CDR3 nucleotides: TGTGCCAACAGCCAAGTTTTCATCAGATTACTAACGGGATTACCGAGCTCCTACGAGCAGTGCTTC. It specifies CANSQVFIRLLTGLPSSYEQCF.

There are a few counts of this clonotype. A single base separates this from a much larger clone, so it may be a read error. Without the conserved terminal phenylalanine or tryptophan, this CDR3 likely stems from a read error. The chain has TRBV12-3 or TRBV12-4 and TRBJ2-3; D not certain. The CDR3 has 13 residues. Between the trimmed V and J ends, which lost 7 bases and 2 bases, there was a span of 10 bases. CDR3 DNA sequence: TGTGCCAGCACTCCCGGTGTCACAGATACGCAGTATTAT. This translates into CASTPGVTDTQYY.

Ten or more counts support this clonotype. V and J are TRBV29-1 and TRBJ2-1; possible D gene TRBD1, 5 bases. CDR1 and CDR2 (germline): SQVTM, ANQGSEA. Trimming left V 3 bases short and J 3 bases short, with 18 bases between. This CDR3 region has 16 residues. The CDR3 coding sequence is TGCAGCGTTGAGGCTGGGGCAGAAAATTACTACAATGAGCAGTTCTTC. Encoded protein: CSVEAGAENYYNEQFF.

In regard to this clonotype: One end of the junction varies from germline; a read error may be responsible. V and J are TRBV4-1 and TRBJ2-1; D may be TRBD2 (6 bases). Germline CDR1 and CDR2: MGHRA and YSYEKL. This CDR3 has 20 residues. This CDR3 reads CASSQIGLAGTIWGVNEQFF. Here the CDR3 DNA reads TGCGCCAGCAGCCAAATAGGATTAGCTGGGACCATTTGGGGGGTTAATGAGCAATTCTTC.

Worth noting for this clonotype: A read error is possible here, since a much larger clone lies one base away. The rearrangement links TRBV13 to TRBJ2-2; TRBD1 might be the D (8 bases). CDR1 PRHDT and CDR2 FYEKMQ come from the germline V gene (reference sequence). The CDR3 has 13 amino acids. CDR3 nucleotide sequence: TGTGCCAGCAGACAGGGGGGGACCGGGGATCTGTTTTTT. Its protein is CASRQGGTGDLFF.

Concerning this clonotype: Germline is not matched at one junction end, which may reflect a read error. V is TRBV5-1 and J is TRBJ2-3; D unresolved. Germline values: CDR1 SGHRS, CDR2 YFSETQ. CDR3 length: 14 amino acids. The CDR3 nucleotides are TGCGCCAGCAAGCCGGTAGGCCACACAGATACACAGTATTTT. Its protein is CASKPVGHTDTQYF.

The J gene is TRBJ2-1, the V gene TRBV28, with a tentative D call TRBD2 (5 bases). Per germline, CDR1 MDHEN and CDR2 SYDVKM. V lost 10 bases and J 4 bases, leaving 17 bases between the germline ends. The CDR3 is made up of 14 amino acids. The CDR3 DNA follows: TGTGCCATCCGTAACGGGATGGGGTACAATGAGCAGTTCTTC. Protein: CAIRNGMGYNEQFF.

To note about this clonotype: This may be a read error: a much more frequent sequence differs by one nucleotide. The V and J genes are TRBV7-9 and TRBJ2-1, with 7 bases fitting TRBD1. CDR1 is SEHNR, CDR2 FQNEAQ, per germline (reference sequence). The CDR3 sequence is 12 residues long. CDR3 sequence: CASSLSRDSQLF. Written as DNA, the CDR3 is TGTGCCAGCAGCTTATCCCGGGACAGTCAGTTATTC.

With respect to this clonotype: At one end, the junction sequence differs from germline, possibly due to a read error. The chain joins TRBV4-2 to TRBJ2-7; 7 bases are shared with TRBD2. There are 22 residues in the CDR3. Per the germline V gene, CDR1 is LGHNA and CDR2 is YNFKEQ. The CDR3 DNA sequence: TGTGCTAGCAGCCAAGTTTTCACCAGATTACTAGCGAGATTACCGAGCTCCTACGAACAGTACTTC. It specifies CASSQVFTRLLARLPSSYEQYF.

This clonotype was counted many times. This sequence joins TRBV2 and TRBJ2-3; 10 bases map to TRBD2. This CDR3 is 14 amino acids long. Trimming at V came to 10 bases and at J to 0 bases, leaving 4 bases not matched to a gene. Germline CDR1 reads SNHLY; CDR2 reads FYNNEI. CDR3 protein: CATGLADSTDTQYF. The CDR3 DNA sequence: TGTGCCACTGGACTAGCGGATAGCACAGATACGCAGTATTTT.

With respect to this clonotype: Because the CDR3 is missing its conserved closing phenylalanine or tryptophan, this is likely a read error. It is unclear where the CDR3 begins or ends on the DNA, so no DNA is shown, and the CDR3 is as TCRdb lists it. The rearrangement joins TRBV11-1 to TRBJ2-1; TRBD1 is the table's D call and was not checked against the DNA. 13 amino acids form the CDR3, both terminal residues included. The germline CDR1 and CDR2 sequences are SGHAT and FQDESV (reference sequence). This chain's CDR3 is CAGSPGPVGEQFS.

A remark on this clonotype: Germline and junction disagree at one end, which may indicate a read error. The CDR3 here is CASQRLAGPSSGEPFF. For the CDR3, the DNA is TGCGCCAGCCAGCGGTTAGCGGGGCCTTCGAGCGGGGAGCCGTTTTTC. The V and J genes are TRBV10-2 and TRBJ2-2; 8 positions match TRBD2. Germline CDR1 WSHSY, CDR2 SAAADI. CDR3 size: 16 residues.

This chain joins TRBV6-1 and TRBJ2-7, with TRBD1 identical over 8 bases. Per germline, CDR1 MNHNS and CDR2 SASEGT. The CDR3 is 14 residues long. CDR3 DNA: TGTAACAGCAGTGAAAGCGGCAGGGGGCGTGAGCAGTACTTC. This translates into CNSSESGRGREQYF.

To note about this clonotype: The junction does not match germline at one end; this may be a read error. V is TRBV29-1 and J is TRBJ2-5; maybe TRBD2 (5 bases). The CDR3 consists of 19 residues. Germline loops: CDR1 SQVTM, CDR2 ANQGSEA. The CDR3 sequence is CSVEPRRSSSHQSRETQYF. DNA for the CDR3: TGTAGCGTTGAGCCCCGGCGGTCGAGTTCCCATCAGAGCCGGGAGACCCAGTACTTC. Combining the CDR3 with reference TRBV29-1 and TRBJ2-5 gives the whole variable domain SAVISQKPSRDICQRGTSLTIQCQVDSQVTMMFWYRQQPGQSLTLIATANQGSEATYESGFVIDKFPISRPNLTFSTLTVSNMSPEDSSIYLCSVEPRRSSSHQSRETQYFGPGTRLLVL.

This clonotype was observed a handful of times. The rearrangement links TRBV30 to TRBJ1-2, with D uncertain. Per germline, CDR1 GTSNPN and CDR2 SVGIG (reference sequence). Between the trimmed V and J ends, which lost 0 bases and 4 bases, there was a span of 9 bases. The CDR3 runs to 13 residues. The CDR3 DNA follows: TGTGCCTGGAGTGTACGGGATACCTATGGCTACACCTTC. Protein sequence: CAWSVRDTYGYTF.

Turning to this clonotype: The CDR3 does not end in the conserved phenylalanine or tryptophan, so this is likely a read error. The DNA for the CDR3 is TGCATCGTTGACCAGGGTTACAATGAGCAGTTCTCA. This encodes CIVDQGYNEQFS. This sequence joins TRBV29-1 and TRBJ2-1; tentatively, D is TRBD1 (5 bases). Germline lookup yields CDR1 SQVTM and CDR2 ANQGSEA. The CDR3 runs to 12 residues.

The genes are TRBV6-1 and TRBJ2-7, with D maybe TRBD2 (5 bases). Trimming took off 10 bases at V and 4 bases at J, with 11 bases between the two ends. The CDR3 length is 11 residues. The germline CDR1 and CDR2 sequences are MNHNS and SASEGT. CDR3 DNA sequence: TGTGCCATCCGACTAAGGTACGAGCAGTACTTC. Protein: CAIRLRYEQYF.

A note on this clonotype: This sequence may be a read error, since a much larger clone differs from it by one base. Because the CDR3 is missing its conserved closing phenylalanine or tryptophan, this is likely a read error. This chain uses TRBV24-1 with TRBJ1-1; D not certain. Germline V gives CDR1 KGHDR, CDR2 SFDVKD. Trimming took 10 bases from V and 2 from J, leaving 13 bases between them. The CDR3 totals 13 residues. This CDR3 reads CATQLGFNTEAFL. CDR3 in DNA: TGTGCCACACAACTGGGCTTCAACACTGAAGCTTTCCTT.

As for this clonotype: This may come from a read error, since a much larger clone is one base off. The CDR3 coding sequence is TGCGCCAGCAACCTGGGACTAGCGGGGACCTACGAGCAGTACTTC. Translation gives CASNLGLAGTYEQYF. This chain uses TRBV4-1 with TRBJ2-7, with TRBD2 matching 13 bases. Germline values: CDR1 MGHRA, CDR2 YSYEKL. This CDR3 is built from 15 residues. J gave up 2 bases and V 7 bases, and 5 bases lay outside the gene matches.

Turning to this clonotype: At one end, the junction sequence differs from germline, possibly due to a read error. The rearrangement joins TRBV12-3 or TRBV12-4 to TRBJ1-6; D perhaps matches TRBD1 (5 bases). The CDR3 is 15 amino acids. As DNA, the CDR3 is TGCGCTAGCACTATCTCGGAGTGGGGCCGATCACCCCTCCACTTT. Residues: CASTISEWGRSPLHF.

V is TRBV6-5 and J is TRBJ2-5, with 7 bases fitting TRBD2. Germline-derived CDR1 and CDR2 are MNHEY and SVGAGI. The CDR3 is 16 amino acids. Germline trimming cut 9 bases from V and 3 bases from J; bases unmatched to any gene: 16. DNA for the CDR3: TGTGCCAGGAGTAACTCGCTTGGGGAGGGCGAAGAGACCCAGTACTTC. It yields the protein CARSNSLGEGEETQYF.

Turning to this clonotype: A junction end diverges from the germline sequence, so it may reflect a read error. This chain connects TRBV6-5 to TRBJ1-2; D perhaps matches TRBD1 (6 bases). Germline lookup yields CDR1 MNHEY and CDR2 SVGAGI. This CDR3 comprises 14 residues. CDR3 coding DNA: TGTGCCAGCAGTTTGCTACAGGGTGCCTATGGCTACACTTTC. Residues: CASSLLQGAYGYTF.

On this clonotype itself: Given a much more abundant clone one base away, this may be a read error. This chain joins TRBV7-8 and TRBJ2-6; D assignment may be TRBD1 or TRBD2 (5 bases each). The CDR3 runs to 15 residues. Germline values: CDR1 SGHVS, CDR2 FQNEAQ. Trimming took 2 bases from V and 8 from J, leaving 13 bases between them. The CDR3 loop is CASSLMGAGSNVLTF. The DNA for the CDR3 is TGTGCCAGCAGCTTAATGGGAGCAGGGTCCAACGTCCTGACTTTC.

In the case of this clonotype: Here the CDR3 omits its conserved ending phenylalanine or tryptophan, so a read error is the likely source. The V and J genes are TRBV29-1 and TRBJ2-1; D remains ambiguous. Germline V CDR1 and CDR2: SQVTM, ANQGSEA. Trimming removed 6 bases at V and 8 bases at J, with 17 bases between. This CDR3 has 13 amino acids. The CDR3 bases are TGCAGCGTATACAGAGAAAATAACTATGAGCAGTTCTCC. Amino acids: CSVYRENNYEQFS.

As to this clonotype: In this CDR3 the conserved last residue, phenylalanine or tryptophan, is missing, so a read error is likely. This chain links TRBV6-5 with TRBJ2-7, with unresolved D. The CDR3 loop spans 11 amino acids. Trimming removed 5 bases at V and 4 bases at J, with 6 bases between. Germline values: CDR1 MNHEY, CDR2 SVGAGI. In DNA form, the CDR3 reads TGTGCCAGCAGTAAATTGTACGAGCAGTACCTC. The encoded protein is CASSKLYEQYL.

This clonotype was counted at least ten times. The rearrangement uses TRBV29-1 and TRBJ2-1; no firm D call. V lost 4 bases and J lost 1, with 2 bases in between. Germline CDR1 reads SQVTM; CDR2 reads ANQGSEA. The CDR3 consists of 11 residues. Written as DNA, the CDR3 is TGCAGCGTTGGGTCCTACAATGAGCAGTTCTTC. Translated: CSVGSYNEQFF.